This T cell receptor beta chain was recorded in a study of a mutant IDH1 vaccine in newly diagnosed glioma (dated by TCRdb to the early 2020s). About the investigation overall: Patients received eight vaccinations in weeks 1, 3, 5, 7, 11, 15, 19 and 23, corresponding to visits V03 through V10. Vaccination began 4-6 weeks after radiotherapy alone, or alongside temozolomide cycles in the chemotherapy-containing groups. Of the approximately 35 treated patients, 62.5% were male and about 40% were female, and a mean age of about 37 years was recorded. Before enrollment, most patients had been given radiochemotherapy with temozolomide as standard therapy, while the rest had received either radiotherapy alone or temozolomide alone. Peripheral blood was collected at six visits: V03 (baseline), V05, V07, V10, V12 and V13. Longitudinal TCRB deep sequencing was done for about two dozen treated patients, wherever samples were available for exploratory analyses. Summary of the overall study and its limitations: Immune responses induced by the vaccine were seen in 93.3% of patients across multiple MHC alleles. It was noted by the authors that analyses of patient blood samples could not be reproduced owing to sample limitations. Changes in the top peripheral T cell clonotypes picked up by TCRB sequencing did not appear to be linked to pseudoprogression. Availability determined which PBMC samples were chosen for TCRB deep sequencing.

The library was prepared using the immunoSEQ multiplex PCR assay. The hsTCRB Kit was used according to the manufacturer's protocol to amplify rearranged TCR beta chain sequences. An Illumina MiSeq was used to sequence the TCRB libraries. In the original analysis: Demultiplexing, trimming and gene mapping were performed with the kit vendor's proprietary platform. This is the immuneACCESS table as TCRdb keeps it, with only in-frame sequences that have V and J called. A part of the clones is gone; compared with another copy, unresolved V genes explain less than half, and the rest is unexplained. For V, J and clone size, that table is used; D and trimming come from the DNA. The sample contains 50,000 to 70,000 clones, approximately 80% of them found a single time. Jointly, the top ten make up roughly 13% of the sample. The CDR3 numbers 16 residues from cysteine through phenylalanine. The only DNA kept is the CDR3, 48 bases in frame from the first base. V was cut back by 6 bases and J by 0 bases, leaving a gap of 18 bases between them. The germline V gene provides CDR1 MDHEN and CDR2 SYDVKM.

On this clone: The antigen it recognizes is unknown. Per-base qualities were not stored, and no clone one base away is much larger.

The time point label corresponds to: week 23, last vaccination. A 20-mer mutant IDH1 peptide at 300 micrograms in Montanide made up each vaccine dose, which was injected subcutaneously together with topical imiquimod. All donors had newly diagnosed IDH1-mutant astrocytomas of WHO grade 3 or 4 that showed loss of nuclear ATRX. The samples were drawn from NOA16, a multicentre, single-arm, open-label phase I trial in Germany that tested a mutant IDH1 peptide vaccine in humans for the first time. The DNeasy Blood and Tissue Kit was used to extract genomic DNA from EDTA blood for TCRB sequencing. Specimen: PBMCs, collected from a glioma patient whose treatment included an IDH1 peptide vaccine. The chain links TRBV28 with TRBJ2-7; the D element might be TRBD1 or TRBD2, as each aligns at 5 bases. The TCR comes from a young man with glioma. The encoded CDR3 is CASSSGFGTVSYEQYF. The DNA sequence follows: TGTGCCAGCAGCTCAGGCTTTGGGACGGTCTCCTACGAGCAGTACTTC.